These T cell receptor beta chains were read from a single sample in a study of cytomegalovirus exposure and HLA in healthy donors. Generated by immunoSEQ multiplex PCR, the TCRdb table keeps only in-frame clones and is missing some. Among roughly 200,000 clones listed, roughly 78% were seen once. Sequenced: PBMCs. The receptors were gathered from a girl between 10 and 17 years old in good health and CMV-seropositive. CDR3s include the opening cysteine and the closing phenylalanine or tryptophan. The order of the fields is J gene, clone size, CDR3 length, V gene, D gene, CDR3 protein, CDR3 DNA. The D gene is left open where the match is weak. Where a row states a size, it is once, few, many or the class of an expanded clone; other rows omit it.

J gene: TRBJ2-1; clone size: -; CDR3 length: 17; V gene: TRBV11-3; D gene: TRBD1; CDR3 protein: CASSSDSDRGGSDEQFF; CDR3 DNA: TGTGCCAGCAGCTCAGACTCGGACAGGGGTGGGTCGGATGAGCAGTTCTTC
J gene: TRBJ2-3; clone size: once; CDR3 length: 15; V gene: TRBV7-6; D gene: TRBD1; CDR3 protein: CASSFTGEHTDTQYF; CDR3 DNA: TGTGCCAGCAGCTTCACAGGGGAACACACAGATACGCAGTATTTT
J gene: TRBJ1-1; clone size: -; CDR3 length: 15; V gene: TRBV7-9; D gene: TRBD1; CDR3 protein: CASSLGTGGNTEAFF; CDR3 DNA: TGTGCCAGCAGCTTAGGGACAGGGGGGAACACTGAAGCTTTCTTT
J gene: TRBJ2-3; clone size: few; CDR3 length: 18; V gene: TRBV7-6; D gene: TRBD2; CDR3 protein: CASSLVPRSSGSTDTQYF; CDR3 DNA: TGTGCCAGCAGCTTAGTCCCCCGAAGTAGCGGGAGCACAGATACGCAGTATTTT
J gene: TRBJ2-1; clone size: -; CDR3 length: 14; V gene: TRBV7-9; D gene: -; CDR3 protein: CASSFSGGYNEQFF; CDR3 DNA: TGTGCCAGCAGCTTTTCTGGGGGGTACAATGAGCAGTTCTTC
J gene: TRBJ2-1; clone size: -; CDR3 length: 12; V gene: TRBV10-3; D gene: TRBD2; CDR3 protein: CAISEFGTSPFF; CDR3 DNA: TGTGCCATCAGTGAGTTTGGGACTAGCCCGTTCTTC
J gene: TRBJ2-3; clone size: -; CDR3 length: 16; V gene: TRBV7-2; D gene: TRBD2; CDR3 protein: CASSLEGRGGADTQYF; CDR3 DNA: TGTGCCAGCAGCTTAGAAGGGCGGGGGGGAGCAGATACGCAGTATTTT
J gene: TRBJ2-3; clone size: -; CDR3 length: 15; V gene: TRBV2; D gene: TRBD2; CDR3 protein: CASTGWGGSTDTQYF; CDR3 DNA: TGTGCCAGCACGGGGTGGGGGGGAAGCACAGATACGCAGTATTTT
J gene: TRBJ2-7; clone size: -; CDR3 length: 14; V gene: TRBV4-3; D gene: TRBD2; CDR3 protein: CASSSSGGAGGQYF; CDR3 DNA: TGCGCCAGCAGCTCAAGCGGGGGGGCAGGGGGGCAGTACTTC
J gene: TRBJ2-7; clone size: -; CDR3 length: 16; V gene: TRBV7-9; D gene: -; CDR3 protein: CASSLELSGSSYEQYF; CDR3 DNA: TGTGCCAGCAGCTTAGAGCTTAGCGGAAGCTCCTACGAGCAGTACTTC
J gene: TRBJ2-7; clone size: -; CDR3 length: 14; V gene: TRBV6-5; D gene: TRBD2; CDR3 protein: CASFPGGAASEQYF; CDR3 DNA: TGTGCCAGCTTTCCGGGGGGAGCCGCAAGCGAGCAGTACTTC
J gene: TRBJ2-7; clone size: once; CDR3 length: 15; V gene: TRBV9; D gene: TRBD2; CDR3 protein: CASSPQRGTSYEQYF; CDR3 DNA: TGTGCCAGCAGTCCTCAGCGGGGGACCTCCTACGAGCAGTACTTC
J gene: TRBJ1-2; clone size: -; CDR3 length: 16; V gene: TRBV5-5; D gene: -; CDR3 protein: CASSPSRGGAQYGYTF; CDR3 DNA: TGTGCCAGCAGCCCGAGCCGGGGGGGGGCGCAGTATGGCTACACCTTC
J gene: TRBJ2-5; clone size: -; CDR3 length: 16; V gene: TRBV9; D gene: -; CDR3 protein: CASSASAGTIQETQYF; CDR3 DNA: TGTGCCAGCAGCGCCTCGGCGGGGACCATTCAAGAGACCCAGTACTTC
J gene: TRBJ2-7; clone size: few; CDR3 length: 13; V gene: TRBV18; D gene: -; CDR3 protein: CASSPVGSYEQYF; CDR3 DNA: TGTGCCAGCTCACCGGTAGGGAGCTACGAGCAGTACTTC
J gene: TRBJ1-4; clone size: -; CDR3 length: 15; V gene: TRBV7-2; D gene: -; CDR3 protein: CASSGYRATNEKLFF; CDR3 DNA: TGTGCCAGCAGCGGTTACAGGGCCACTAATGAAAAACTGTTTTTT
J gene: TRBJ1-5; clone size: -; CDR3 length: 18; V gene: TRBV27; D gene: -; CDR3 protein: CASSPYRDKTYSNQPQHF; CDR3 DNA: TGTGCCAGCAGTCCTTATAGGGACAAAACTTATAGCAATCAGCCCCAGCATTTT
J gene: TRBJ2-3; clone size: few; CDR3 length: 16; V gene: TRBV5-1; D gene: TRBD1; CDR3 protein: CASSLGQGARADTQYF; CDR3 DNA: TGCGCCAGCAGCTTGGGACAGGGGGCTCGGGCAGATACGCAGTATTTT
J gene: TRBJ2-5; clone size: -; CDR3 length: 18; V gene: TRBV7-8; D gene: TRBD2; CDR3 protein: CASSLKWLAGGLQETQYF; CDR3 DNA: TGTGCCAGCAGCTTAAAATGGCTAGCGGGGGGACTCCAAGAGACCCAGTACTTC
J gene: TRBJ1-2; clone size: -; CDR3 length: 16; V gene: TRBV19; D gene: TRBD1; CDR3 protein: CASSMGGQGPSYGYTF; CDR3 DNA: TGTGCCAGTAGTATGGGGGGACAGGGCCCTTCCTATGGCTACACCTTC
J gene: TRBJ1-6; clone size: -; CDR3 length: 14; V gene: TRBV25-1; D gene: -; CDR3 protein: CASSDRPYNSPLHF; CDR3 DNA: TGTGCCAGCAGTGACAGGCCGTATAATTCACCCCTCCACTTT
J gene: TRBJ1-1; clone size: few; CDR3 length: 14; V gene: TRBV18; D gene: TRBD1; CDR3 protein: CASSPGTGNTEAFF; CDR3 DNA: TGTGCCAGCTCACCCGGGACAGGGAACACTGAAGCTTTCTTT
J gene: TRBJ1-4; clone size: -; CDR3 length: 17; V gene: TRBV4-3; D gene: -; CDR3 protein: CASSQGQKLATNEKLFF; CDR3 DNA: TGCGCCAGCAGCCAAGGGCAGAAGCTAGCAACTAATGAAAAACTGTTTTTT
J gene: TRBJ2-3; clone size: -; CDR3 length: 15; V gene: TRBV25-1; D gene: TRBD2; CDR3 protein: CASSAAGGRTDTQYF; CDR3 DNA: TGTGCCAGCAGTGCAGCGGGGGGCCGCACAGATACGCAGTATTTT
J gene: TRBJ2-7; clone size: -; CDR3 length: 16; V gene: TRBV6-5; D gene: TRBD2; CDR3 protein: CASSYSVSSGTYEQYF; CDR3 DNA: TGTGCCAGCAGTTACTCGGTCTCTAGCGGTACCTACGAGCAGTACTTC
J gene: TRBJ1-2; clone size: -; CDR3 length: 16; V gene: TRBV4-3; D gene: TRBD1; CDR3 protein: CASSQDRGTAANGYTF; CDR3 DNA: TGCGCCAGCAGCCAAGATCGGGGGACAGCAGCTAATGGCTACACCTTC
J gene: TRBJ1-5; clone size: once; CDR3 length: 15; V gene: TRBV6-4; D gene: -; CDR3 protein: CASSDSGRRGQPQHF; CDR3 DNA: TGTGCCAGCAGTGACTCCGGGAGAAGGGGTCAGCCCCAGCATTTT
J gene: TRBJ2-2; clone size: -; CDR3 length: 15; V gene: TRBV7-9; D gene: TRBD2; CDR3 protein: CASRTTSGATGELFF; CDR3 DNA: TGTGCCAGCCGAACGACTAGCGGGGCTACCGGGGAGCTGTTTTTT
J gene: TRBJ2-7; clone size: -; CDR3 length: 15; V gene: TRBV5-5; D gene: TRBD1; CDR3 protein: CASSFRDRGTYEQYF; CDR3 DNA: TGTGCCAGCAGCTTCCGGGACAGGGGAACCTACGAGCAGTACTTC
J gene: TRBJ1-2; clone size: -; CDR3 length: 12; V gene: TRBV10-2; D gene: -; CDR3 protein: CASSEGFYGYTF; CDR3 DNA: TGCGCCAGCAGTGAGGGCTTTTATGGCTACACCTTC
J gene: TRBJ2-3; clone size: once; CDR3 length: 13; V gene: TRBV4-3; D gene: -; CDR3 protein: CASTGGHTDTQYF; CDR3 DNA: TGCGCCAGCACGGGGGGCCACACAGATACGCAGTATTTT
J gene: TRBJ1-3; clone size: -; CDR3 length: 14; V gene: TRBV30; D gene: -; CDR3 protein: CAWSLSNSGNTIYF; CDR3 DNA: TGTGCCTGGAGTTTAAGCAACTCTGGAAACACCATATATTTT